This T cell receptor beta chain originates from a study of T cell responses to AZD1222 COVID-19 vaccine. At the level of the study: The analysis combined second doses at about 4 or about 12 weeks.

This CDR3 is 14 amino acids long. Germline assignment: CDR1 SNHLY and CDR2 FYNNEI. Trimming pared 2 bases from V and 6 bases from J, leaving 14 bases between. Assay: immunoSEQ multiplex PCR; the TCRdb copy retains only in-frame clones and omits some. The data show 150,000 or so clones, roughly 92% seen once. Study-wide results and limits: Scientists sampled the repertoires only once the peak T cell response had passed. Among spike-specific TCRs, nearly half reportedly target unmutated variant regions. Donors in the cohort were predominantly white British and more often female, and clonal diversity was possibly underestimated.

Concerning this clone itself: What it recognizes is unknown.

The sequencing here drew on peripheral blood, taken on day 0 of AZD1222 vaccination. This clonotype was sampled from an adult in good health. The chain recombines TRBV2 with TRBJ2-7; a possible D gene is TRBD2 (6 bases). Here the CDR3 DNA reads TGTGCCAGCAGTGAACTTGGAGGGAGCGGCGAGCAGTACTTC. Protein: CASSELGGSGEQYF.